This T cell receptor (beta chain) was captured by sequencing in a study of CD8+ T cells in alopecia areata. Broader study findings: Sequencing of scalp tissue also captures the resident alphabeta T cells of normal skin.

This CDR3 comprises 13 residues. V was cut by 1 base and J by 3 bases, with 5 bases left in between. Germline assignment: CDR1 LNHDA and CDR2 SQIVND (reference sequence). Details on this clone: The antigen is undetermined.

Extracted RNA was reverse transcribed into cDNA, the sequencing template. TCRdb's copy holds only in-frame clones and misses some; the assay was immunoSEQ multiplex PCR. The sample comprises around 140,000 clones, approximately 50% of which are singletons, and roughly 0.92% rests with the top ten. The sequenced sample was CD4+ T cells sorted from blood, obtained at week 0. The receptor's source is a human donor with alopecia areata. The V call is TRBV19, the J call TRBJ2-3; D is unclear. CDR3 DNA sequence: TGTGCCAGTAGTATAGCCGGTACAGATACGCAGTATTTT. As protein: CASSIAGTDTQYF. Full variable domain (missing parts from reference TRBV19 and TRBJ2-3): DGGITQSPKYLFRKEGQNVTLSCEQNLNHDAMYWYRQDPGQGLRLIYYSQIVNDFQKGDIAEGYSVSREKKESFPLTVTSAQKNPTAFYLCASSIAGTDTQYFGPGTRLTVL.